The 15 T cell receptor beta chains presented below share a single source sample, sequenced in a study of blood T cell repertoires in COVID-19. TCRdb keeps only in-frame clones here, not all; method: immunoSEQ multiplex PCR. Of 75,000 to 95,000 clones in the sample, 80% to 90% were seen once. The source material was peripheral blood. The source of these receptors is a man aged 55 to 70 with acute or convalescent COVID-19.

This clone was seen a single time. The genes are TRBV5-1 and TRBJ1-2; unclear D gene. This CDR3 spans 17 amino acids. Per the germline V gene, CDR1 is SGHRS and CDR2 is YFSETQ. Trimming pared 0 bases from V and 4 bases from J, leaving 19 bases between. CDR3 nucleotide sequence: TGCGCCAGCAGCTTGGCCCACCGGTCCAACACGGGCTATGGCTACACCTTC. Encoded protein: CASSLAHRSNTGYGYTF.

This chain uses TRBV6-5 with TRBJ1-2; no firm D call. CDR1 is MNHEY and CDR2 is SVGAGI in the germline V gene. The CDR3 consists of 15 residues. Trimming shortened V by 0 bases and J by 5 bases, and 13 bases separated the two germline ends. The chain's CDR3 is CASSYSESSLYGYTF. The DNA for the CDR3 is TGTGCCAGCAGTTACTCTGAGTCATCCCTATATGGCTACACCTTC.

The rearrangement uses TRBV29-1 and TRBJ1-4, with 7 positions matching TRBD1. The CDR3 loop spans 14 amino acids. Losses at the gene ends were 1 base for V and 3 bases for J; bases not matched to a gene: 2. Germline CDR1 and CDR2: SQVTM and ANQGSEA. CDR3 nucleotide sequence: TGCAGCGTTGAAGGGACAGGTGCTAATGAAAAACTGTTTTTT. Protein product: CSVEGTGANEKLFF.

The chain recombines TRBV9 with TRBJ1-2, with D perhaps TRBD1 (6 bases). The germline V gene has CDR1 SGDLS and CDR2 YYNGEE. The CDR3 is 16 residues long. Trimming cost V 0 bases and J 5 bases, with 17 bases left between them. In DNA form, the CDR3 reads TGTGCCAGCAGCGTAGTGGCCCAGGACAGTGGATATGGCTACACCTTC. Protein product: CASSVVAQDSGYGYTF.

The chain joins TRBV10-3 to TRBJ1-2; 7 bases line up with TRBD1. Germline values: CDR1 ENHRY, CDR2 SYGVKD. V dropped 4 bases and J dropped 8; count of bases not matched to a gene: 4. The CDR3 has 12 amino acids. CDR3 loop: CAISGRGLGYTF. CDR3 coding DNA: TGTGCCATCAGTGGAAGGGGGCTAGGCTACACCTTC.

This chain links TRBV19 with TRBJ1-1; 8 bases map to TRBD1. Germline V gene data show CDR1 as LNHDA and CDR2 as SQIVND (reference sequence). The ends lost 6 bases at V and 3 bases at J; junction bases unmatched: 6. The CDR3 loop spans 14 amino acids. Written as DNA, the CDR3 is TGTGCCAGTAGAAATCAGGGGGCTGACACTGAAGCTTTCTTT. Translated: CASRNQGADTEAFF.

The chain links TRBV19 to TRBJ2-1; the match to TRBD2 covers 11 bases. Germline assignment: CDR1 LNHDA and CDR2 SQIVND (reference sequence). The CDR3 has 15 residues. Trimming removed 4 bases from V and 10 bases from J; junction bases left unmatched: 9. The CDR3 here is CASSTGLAAAGEQFF. In nucleotides, the CDR3 is TGTGCCAGTAGTACGGGACTAGCGGCGGCTGGGGAGCAGTTCTTC.

The chain combines TRBV18 with TRBJ1-3; D perhaps matches TRBD1 (6 bases). This CDR3 contains 18 residues. CDR1 and CDR2 from the germline V gene are KGHSH and LQKENI. The ends were cut back, 5 bases at V and 0 bases at J, with 20 bases in the middle. The CDR3 DNA reads as TGTGCCAGCTCATCAGGAGGGGGGGAACCCCTCTCTGGAAACACCATATATTTT. This codes for CASSSGGGEPLSGNTIYF.

V gene TRBV7-6 combines with J gene TRBJ1-2, with D possibly matching TRBD1 (5 bases). V lost 5 bases and J 6 bases, leaving 22 bases between the germline ends. Germline V CDR1 and CDR2: SGHVS, FNYEAQ. The CDR3 is 16 residues long. CDR3 coding DNA: TGTGCCAGCAGCGGACGGCCCGCCAGGGAATCCCATGGCTACACCTTC. It codes for CASSGRPARESHGYTF.

This chain connects TRBV7-9 to TRBJ1-3; TRBD1 might be the D (6 bases). Trimming shortened V by 0 bases and J by 3 bases, and 18 bases separated the two germline ends. The V gene's germline CDR1 is SEHNR and CDR2 FQNEAQ (reference sequence). The CDR3 has 18 residues. The CDR3 reads CASSLARGGRGDGNTIYF. CDR3 DNA: TGTGCCAGCAGCTTAGCGCGCGGGGGCAGGGGAGATGGAAACACCATATATTTT.

This chain joins TRBV7-9 and TRBJ1-2; 7 bases fit TRBD1. Germline CDR1 and CDR2: SEHNR and FQNEAQ (reference sequence). Unmatched junction bases numbered 13, after V lost 7 bases and J lost 2 bases. The CDR3 is 16 amino acids. CDR3 in amino acids: CASITGGGGSNYGYTF. The CDR3, as DNA: TGTGCCAGCATTACCGGAGGGGGCGGATCCAACTATGGCTACACCTTC.

The chain is built from TRBV27 and TRBJ2-3, with 10 nucleotides matching TRBD1. Germline values: CDR1 MNHEY, CDR2 SMNVEV (reference sequence). This CDR3 is 16 amino acids long. With 2 bases clipped from V and 4 bases from J, the junction kept 6 bases outside the gene matches. The CDR3 region is CASSLGTGEISDTQYF. CDR3 nucleotides: TGTGCCAGCAGTTTAGGGACAGGGGAGATCTCAGATACGCAGTATTTT.

This clone was counted a few times. The chain recombines TRBV5-6 with TRBJ1-1; the match to TRBD1 covers 9 bases. This CDR3 contains 15 residues. V trimming: 1 base; J trimming: 1 base; junction bases outside the gene matches: 2. Germline CDR1 and CDR2: SGHDT and YYEEEE. The CDR3 is CASSLSGQGNTEAFF. As DNA, the CDR3 is TGTGCCAGCAGCTTGTCGGGACAGGGGAACACTGAAGCTTTCTTT. Full variable domain (outside the CDR3, taken from reference TRBV5-6 and TRBJ1-1): DAGVTQSPTHLIKTRGQQVTLRCSPKSGHDTVSWYQQALGQGPQFIFQYYEEEERQRGNFPDRFSGHQFPNYSSELNVNALLLGDSALYLCASSLSGQGNTEAFFGQGTRLTVV.

The CDR3 region has the DNA TGTGCCAGCAGTCAGGACTCTTGGAGTGAAAAACTGTTTTTT. Protein sequence: CASSQDSWSEKLFF. The J gene is TRBJ1-4, the V gene TRBV2; no clear D. Germline-derived CDR1 and CDR2 are SNHLY and FYNNEI. The CDR3 has 14 residues. Trimming shortened V by 5 bases and J by 7 bases, and 14 bases separated the two germline ends.

This clone was picked up one time. The rearrangement uses TRBV5-1 and TRBJ1-2, with 7 bases aligning to TRBD1. Germline V gives CDR1 SGHRS, CDR2 YFSETQ. The CDR3 contains 14 residues. V trimming: 2 bases; J trimming: 4 bases; junction bases outside the gene matches: 5. This CDR3 reads CASSFTTGPYGYTF. The CDR3 nucleotides read TGCGCCAGCAGCTTTACGACAGGGCCCTATGGCTACACCTTC.